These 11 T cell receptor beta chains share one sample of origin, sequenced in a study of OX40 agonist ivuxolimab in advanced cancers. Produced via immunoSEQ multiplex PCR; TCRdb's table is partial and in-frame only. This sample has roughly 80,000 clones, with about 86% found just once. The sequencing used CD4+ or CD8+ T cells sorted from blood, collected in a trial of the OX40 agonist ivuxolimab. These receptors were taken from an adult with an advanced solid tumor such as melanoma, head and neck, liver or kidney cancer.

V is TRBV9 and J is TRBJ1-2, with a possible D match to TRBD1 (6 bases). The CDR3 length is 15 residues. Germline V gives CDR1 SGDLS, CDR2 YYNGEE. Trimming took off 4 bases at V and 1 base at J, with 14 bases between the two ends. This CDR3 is CASSPRGVLNYGYTF. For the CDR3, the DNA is TGTGCCAGCAGCCCAAGGGGGGTCCTTAACTATGGCTACACCTTC.

This CDR3 reads CASMRVRAVNTEAFF. The CDR3 DNA reads as TGTGCCAGTATGAGGGTGAGGGCAGTGAACACTGAAGCTTTCTTT. The chain links TRBV19 to TRBJ1-1; D is unresolved. The germline V gene encodes CDR1 LNHDA and CDR2 SQIVND (reference sequence). V was cut by 7 bases and J by 0 bases, with 15 bases left in between. CDR3 length: 15 amino acids.

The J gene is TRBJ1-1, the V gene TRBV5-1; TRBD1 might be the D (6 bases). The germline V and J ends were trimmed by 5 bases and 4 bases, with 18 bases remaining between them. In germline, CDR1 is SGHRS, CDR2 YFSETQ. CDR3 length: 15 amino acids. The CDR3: CASSQNGGGITEAFF. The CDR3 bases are TGCGCCAGCAGTCAAAATGGAGGGGGGATCACTGAAGCTTTCTTT.

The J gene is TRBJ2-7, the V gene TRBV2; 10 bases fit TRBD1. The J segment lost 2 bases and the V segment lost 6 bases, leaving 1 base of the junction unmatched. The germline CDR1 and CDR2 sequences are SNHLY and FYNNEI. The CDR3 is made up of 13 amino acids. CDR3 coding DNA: TGTGCCAGCAGAGGACAGGGGGCCTACGAGCAGTACTTC. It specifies CASRGQGAYEQYF.

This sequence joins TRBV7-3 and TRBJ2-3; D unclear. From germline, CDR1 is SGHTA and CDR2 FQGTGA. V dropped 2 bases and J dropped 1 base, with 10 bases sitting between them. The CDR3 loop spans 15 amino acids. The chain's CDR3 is CASSLGLLGTDTQYF. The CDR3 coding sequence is TGTGCCAGCAGCTTAGGGTTGCTGGGCACAGATACGCAGTATTTT.

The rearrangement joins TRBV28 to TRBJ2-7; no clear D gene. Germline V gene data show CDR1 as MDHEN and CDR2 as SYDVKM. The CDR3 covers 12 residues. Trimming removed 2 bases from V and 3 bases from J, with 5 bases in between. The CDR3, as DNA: TGTGCCAGCAGTTTAGCTGTCTACGAGCAGTACTTC. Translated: CASSLAVYEQYF.

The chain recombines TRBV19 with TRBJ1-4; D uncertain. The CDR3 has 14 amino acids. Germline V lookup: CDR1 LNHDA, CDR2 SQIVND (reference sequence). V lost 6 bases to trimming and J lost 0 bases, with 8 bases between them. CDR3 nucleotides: TGTGCCAGTAGCTCCGGGACAACTAATGAAAAACTGTTTTTT. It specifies CASSSGTTNEKLFF.

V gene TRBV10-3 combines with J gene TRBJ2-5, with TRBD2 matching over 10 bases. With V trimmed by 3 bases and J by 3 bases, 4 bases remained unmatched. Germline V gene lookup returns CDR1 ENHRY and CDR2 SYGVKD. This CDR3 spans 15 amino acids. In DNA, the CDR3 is TGTGCCATCAGTGATGGGCTAGCGGGGGAAGAGACCCAGTACTTC. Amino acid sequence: CAISDGLAGEETQYF.

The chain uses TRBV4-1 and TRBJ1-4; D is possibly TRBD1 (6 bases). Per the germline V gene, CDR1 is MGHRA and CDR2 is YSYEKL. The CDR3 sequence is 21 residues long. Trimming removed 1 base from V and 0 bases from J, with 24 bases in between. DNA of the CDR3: TGCGCCAGCAGCCAAGTTCCTACCCTCGGGGGCGCGGCAGCAACTAATGAAAAACTGTTTTTT. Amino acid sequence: CASSQVPTLGGAAATNEKLFF.

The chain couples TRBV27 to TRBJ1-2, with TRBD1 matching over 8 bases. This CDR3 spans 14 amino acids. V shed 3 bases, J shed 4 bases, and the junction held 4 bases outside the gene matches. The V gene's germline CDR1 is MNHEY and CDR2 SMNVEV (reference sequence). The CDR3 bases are TGTGCCAGCAGTTTGTCTGGACAGGGCTATGGCTACACCTTC. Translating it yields CASSLSGQGYGYTF.

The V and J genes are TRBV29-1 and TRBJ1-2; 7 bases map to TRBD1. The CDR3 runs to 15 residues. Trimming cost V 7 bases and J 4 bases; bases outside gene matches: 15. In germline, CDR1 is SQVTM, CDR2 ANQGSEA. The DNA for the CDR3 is TGCAGCGGACCAGAGGGGGCAGCGTCGGGCTATGGCTACACCTTC. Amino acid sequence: CSGPEGAASGYGYTF.